This TCR beta chain originates from a study of blood T cell repertoires in COVID-19. Study as a whole: PBMCs, B-cell-depleted T cells, or T cells were the source of the cDNA or gDNA that made up the material.

Here immunoSEQ multiplex PCR was the method, and the copy in TCRdb shows in-frame clones only, minus some. The sample consists of just over 250,000 clones, 84% of them appearing once. Participant-reported clinical history was the basis for cohort assignment. CDR1 and CDR2 from the germline V gene are MDHEN and SYDVKM. Trimming took off 6 bases at V and 4 bases at J, with 13 bases between the two ends. The CDR3 has 14 amino acids. Sequencing was done on a sample of PBMCs or T cells enriched from blood (not recorded which). This clonotype was sampled from a man aged 25 to 45 with acute COVID-19. The chain couples TRBV28 to TRBJ1-3; unclear D gene. DNA of the CDR3: TGTGCCAGCAGCCCAAGCGGAGGCGGAAACACCATATATTTT. Its protein product is CASSPSGGGNTIYF. Complete variable domain (other parts from reference TRBV28 and TRBJ1-3): DVKVTQSSRYLVKRTGEKVFLECVQDMDHENMFWYRQDPGLGLRLIYFSYDVKMKEKGDIPEGYSVSREKKERFSLILESASTNQTSMYLCASSPSGGGNTIYFGEGSWLTVV.